The sequence of this T cell receptor beta chain was determined in a study of blood T cell repertoires in COVID-19. For the study at large: COVID-19 samples, acute and convalescent, were from the United States, Italy and Spain. The cDNA or gDNA used as material had been derived from T cells, B-cell-depleted T cells, or PBMCs.

Sequenced by immunoSEQ multiplex PCR; TCRdb stores in-frame clones only, minus some. Among 240,000 or so clones listed, about nine tenths were seen once. The specimen sequenced was PBMCs or T cells enriched from blood (not recorded which). The TCR originated in a man aged 50 to 60 who had been exposed to COVID-19.

The chain's CDR3 is CASSKTGITDTQYF. The CDR3 DNA is TGTGCCAGCAGTAAGACAGGGATCACAGATACGCAGTATTTT. The genes are TRBV2 and TRBJ2-3, with TRBD1 identical over 7 bases. This CDR3 is built from 14 residues. Trimming at V came to 5 bases and at J to 2 bases, leaving 4 bases not matched to a gene. Germline V gene data show CDR1 as SNHLY and CDR2 as FYNNEI.